The sample holds a few counts of the clone carrying this T cell receptor beta chain. The study ran its PCR with 60 Vbeta and 13 Jbeta primers. Repertoires were generated with immunoSEQ multiplex PCR, while TCRdb's copy carries only in-frame clones and drops some. The sample has 90,000 to 120,000 clones, approximately 80% seen once. The source of the sample is a study of cytomegalovirus exposure and HLA in healthy donors. There are 19 residues in the CDR3. V was pared by 3 bases and J by 0 bases, with 19 bases between. Germline CDR1 reads SGDLS; CDR2 reads YYNGEE. The specimen was PBMCs. The rearrangement joins TRBV9 to TRBJ2-6; a weak D match, TRBD1 (6 bases). This sequence originates from a middle-aged woman in good health and CMV-seronegative. The CDR3 nucleotides are TGTGCCAGCAGCGCCCCCGGGACAAAAACCTACTCTGGGGCCAACGTCCTGACTTTC. It yields the protein CASSAPGTKTYSGANVLTF.